The 20 T cell receptor beta chains reported below all come from one sample, sequenced in a study of glioma-infiltrating T cells (dated by TCRdb to 2016 to 2017). The sequencer listed for this sample is Illumina MiSeq. TCR alpha and beta CDR3 regions were amplified with the iRepertoire nested amplicon-rescue multiplex PCR (arm-PCR) platform from RNA. TCRdb handled the public reads itself, with Q25 trimming in fastp and clone calling in MiXCR, and kept productive beta chains. Identical CDR3 protein sequences are pooled into one entry, listed with their most common genes and DNA. This sample is represented by 300,000 to 450,000 distinct CDR3 sequences; roughly 41% of them were singletons. The ten top clones hold about 11% of the sample. Sequences were obtained from glioma tissue, nonneoplastic brain tissue, or PBMCs (not recorded which). Receptors were obtained from a human donor with low-grade glioma or glioblastoma, undergoing nonglioma brain surgery, or in good health (not recorded which).

V usage is TRBV2 and J usage is TRBJ1-2; D call uncertain. V dropped 6 bases and J dropped 8 bases, with 13 bases sitting between them. The CDR3 is 12 amino acids. Germline-derived CDR1 and CDR2 are SNHLY and FYNNEI. CDR3 sequence (DNA): TGTGCCAGCAGGGCTTCACCCCGAGGCTACACCTTC. This codes for CASRASPRGYTF.

The chain combines TRBV4-1 with TRBJ2-3, with 8 bases aligning to TRBD2. The CDR3 extends over 16 amino acids. V lost 1 base to trimming and J lost 1 base; unmatched junction nucleotides: 4. CDR1 is MGHRA and CDR2 is YSYEKL in the germline V gene. This chain's CDR3 is CASSQGAGGGTDTQYF. The CDR3 DNA reads as TGCGCCAGCAGCCAAGGGGCCGGGGGGGGCACAGATACGCAGTATTTT.

This clonotype was counted at least ten times. V and J are TRBV28 and TRBJ2-7; D is unresolved. Germline CDR1 MDHEN, CDR2 SYDVKM. This CDR3 has 14 residues. V lost 8 bases to trimming and J lost 2 bases, with 16 bases between them. The CDR3 loop is CASGRRRATYEQYF. CDR3 coding DNA: TGTGCCAGCGGTAGAAGAAGGGCCACCTACGAGCAGTACTTC.

This clonotype was counted between two and nine times. The rearrangement links TRBV6-1 to TRBJ2-2; a weak D match, TRBD1 (7 bases). Germline assignment: CDR1 MNHNS and CDR2 SASEGT. The CDR3 contains 16 residues. V was trimmed by 5 bases and J by 0 bases, leaving 13 bases between them. The CDR3 DNA reads as TGTGCCAGCAGTCTCCAGGGGGGACCGAACACCGGGGAGCTGTTTTTT. It specifies CASSLQGGPNTGELFF.

There are a few counts of this clonotype. It may be a read error: a sequence one base away is much more abundant. Here the CDR3 DNA reads TGTGCCAGAAGTTTTTCTGATACGCAGTATTTT. Protein: CARSFSDTQYF. The chain couples TRBV6-6 to TRBJ2-3; D unresolved. Germline CDR1 MNHNY, CDR2 SVGAGI (reference sequence). The CDR3 totals 11 residues.

In nucleotides, the CDR3 is TGTGCCATGAGGGCGAGGTTAGGGGCCTCCTACAATGAGCAGTTCTTC. Its protein product is CAMRARLGASYNEQFF. The J gene is TRBJ2-1, the V gene TRBV10-3; D may be TRBD1 or TRBD2 (5 bases each). The ends were cut back, 9 bases at V and 0 bases at J, with 18 bases in the middle. In germline, CDR1 is ENHRY, CDR2 SYGVKD. The CDR3 runs to 16 residues.

This clonotype was seen only a few times. V is TRBV3-1 and J is TRBJ2-7; TRBD2 agrees at 12 bases. V shed 4 bases and J 6 bases; nucleotides not matched to a gene: 13. This CDR3 spans 17 amino acids. Germline V CDR1 and CDR2: LGHDT, YNNKEL (reference sequence). CDR3: CASSPGLAGPPTTEQYF. CDR3 coding DNA: TGTGCCAGCAGCCCTGGACTAGCGGGACCACCTACGACCGAGCAGTACTTC.

Here the CDR3 reads CASSFPLGVAGGVYNEQFF. CDR3 nucleotides: TGTGCCAGCAGTTTCCCTCTGGGGGTAGCGGGAGGTGTGTACAATGAGCAGTTCTTC. The chain is built from TRBV28 and TRBJ2-1, with 10 bases that match TRBD2. The CDR3 sequence is 19 residues long. CDR1 MDHEN and CDR2 SYDVKM come from the germline V gene. Unmatched junction bases numbered 15, after V lost 3 bases and J lost 4 bases.

This clonotype was observed at least ten times. The V call is TRBV20-1, the J call TRBJ1-5; the D gene is possibly TRBD1 (5 bases). Germline V gives CDR1 DFQATT, CDR2 SNEGSKA (reference sequence). The CDR3 sequence is 12 residues long. V lost 5 bases and J lost 2, with 7 bases in between. The CDR3 sequence: CSALGGNQPQHF. CDR3 nucleotides: TGCAGTGCTTTGGGGGGCAATCAGCCCCAGCATTTT.

The J gene is TRBJ2-1, the V gene TRBV19, with 10 bases aligning to TRBD1. Germline V lookup: CDR1 LNHDA, CDR2 SQIVND (reference sequence). V lost 6 bases to trimming and J lost 6 bases; unmatched junction nucleotides: 8. The CDR3 length is 15 residues. CDR3 sequence reads: CASSPGQGWRNEQFF. CDR3 nucleotide sequence: TGTGCCAGTAGCCCGGGACAGGGGTGGCGCAATGAGCAGTTCTTC.

This clonotype appeared a few times. The chain couples TRBV4-1 to TRBJ2-1; no firm D call. The germline CDR1 and CDR2 sequences are MGHRA and YSYEKL. V was clipped by 4 bases and J by 3 bases, with 19 bases between them. There are 17 residues in the CDR3. The CDR3 DNA follows: TGCGCCAGCAGCCTAGCTTTGACGAGAGATATCTACAATGAGCAGTTCTTC. Translated: CASSLALTRDIYNEQFF.

This rearrangement joins TRBV4-1 to TRBJ2-3; 9 bases align to TRBD2. Germline V gives CDR1 MGHRA, CDR2 YSYEKL. This CDR3 contains 15 residues. V lost 3 bases to trimming and J lost 4 bases; unmatched junction nucleotides: 5. CDR3 coding DNA: TGCGCCAGCAGCCAGACGGGACTAGCATCAGATACGCAGTATTTT. Encoded protein: CASSQTGLASDTQYF.

The CDR3 here is CASSYSGGLQLWEQYF. DNA for the CDR3: TGTGCCAGCAGTTACTCTGGGGGACTCCAATTATGGGAGCAGTACTTC. The chain has TRBV6-2 or TRBV6-3 and TRBJ2-7; TRBD2 is a possible D gene (6 bases). Trimming shortened V by 0 bases and J by 7 bases, and 19 bases separated the two germline ends. Germline loops: CDR1 MNHEY, CDR2 SVGEGT. The CDR3 contains 16 residues.

This clonotype was recorded at least ten times. The V call is TRBV6-1, the J call TRBJ1-4; no clear D. CDR3 length: 15 amino acids. Per germline, CDR1 MNHNS and CDR2 SASEGT. V lost 3 bases and J lost 0, with 8 bases in between. Here the CDR3 DNA reads TGTGCCAGCAGTGATCTGACCGCAACTAATGAAAAACTGTTTTTT. It codes for CASSDLTATNEKLFF.

As concerns this clonotype: This may come from a read error, since a much larger clone is one base off. The CDR3: CASSLGLENYEQYF. The CDR3 nucleotides read TGTGCCAGCAGTCTAGGACTAGAAAACTACGAGCAGTACTTC. V usage is TRBV6-2 or TRBV6-3 and J usage is TRBJ2-7; 7 bases align to TRBD2. This CDR3 has 14 amino acids. Germline assignment: CDR1 MNHEY and CDR2 SVGEGT. With 5 bases clipped from V and 3 bases from J, the junction kept 7 bases outside the gene matches.

This clonotype was recorded a few times. This sequence joins TRBV6-1 and TRBJ2-3; D is uncertain. The CDR3 length is 15 residues. Trimming took 6 bases from V and 6 from J, leaving 19 bases between them. The germline V gene encodes CDR1 MNHNS and CDR2 SASEGT. CDR3 sequence (DNA): TGTGCCAGCAGGCAGCCGACAACACGGGCGGATACGCAGTATTTT. Translating it yields CASRQPTTRADTQYF.

A few counts support this clonotype. This sequence joins TRBV7-9 and TRBJ2-7; either TRBD1 or TRBD2 may fit D (5 bases each). The germline gives CDR1 SEHNR, CDR2 FQNEAQ (reference sequence). This CDR3 is built from 15 residues. V was shortened by 3 bases and J by 5 bases, with 17 bases between the two germline ends. The CDR3 reads CASSFSGTRANEQYF. In nucleotides, the CDR3 is TGTGCCAGCAGCTTTTCGGGGACCCGCGCTAACGAGCAGTACTTC.

On this clonotype: At one end the junction does not follow the germline gene, possibly because of a read error. V and J are TRBV6-1 and TRBJ2-7; D ambiguous. This CDR3 region has 13 residues. Germline V gene lookup returns CDR1 MNHNS and CDR2 SASEGT. The CDR3 DNA reads as TGTGCCATCAGTGAGTCTCCTCTCTACGAGCAGTACTTC. Amino acids: CAISESPLYEQYF.

CDR3 sequence (DNA): TGTGCCAGCAGCCAAGATCGAAGTGGACAGGGGGCTGTGATGGGCTATGGCTACACCTTC. Protein product: CASSQDRSGQGAVMGYGYTF. V and J are TRBV3-1 and TRBJ1-2; TRBD1 agrees at 11 bases. Germline trimming cut 0 bases from V and 4 bases from J; bases unmatched to any gene: 16. Germline V lookup: CDR1 LGHDT, CDR2 YNNKEL (reference sequence). The CDR3 is 20 amino acids.

Regarding this clonotype: One end of the junction varies from germline; a read error may be responsible. J is TRBJ2-1 and V is TRBV10-3, with 14 bases that match TRBD2. CDR1 and CDR2 from the germline V gene are ENHRY and SYGVKD. This CDR3 comprises 16 residues. CDR3 region: CAIGGTSGGVGDEKFF. CDR3 nucleotide sequence: TGTGCCATCGGTGGGACTAGCGGGGGAGTGGGGGATGAGAAGTTCTTC.